This TCR beta chain was identified during a study of T cell repertoires in cytomegalovirus infection (dated by TCRdb to about 2019). Concerning the study at large: Because public TCR beta signatures pointed to carriage of CMV infection together with the matching HLA type, the HLA type of each donor mattered for the analysis. Here is what the overall study found, with its caveats: In both this cohort and an independent cohort of approximately 350 donors, the cumulative frequency of public TCR beta family members distinguished carriers of CMV infection plus the relevant HLA type. In the ex vivo response, HLA-C-restricted CMV-specific TCR beta clonotypes were dominant, and in two of eight donors the single most frequent clonotype came from this HLA-C-restricted group.

From a lookup of the germline V gene (reference sequence), CDR1 and CDR2 are SGHKS and YYEKEE. From the cysteine up to the phenylalanine, the CDR3 has a length of 16 residues. Just the 48-base CDR3 DNA is kept, in frame starting at base 1. The trim is 0 bases for V and 0 bases for J, with a gap of 10 bases between the germline ends. Sequencing instrument: Illumina HiSeq 1500. In-frame beta chains were kept once TCRdb had trimmed the public reads at Q25 with fastp and called clones with MiXCR. Records with the same CDR3 protein are collapsed into one entry carrying the most frequent genes and DNA. For this sample the table gives roughly 760,000 distinct CDR3 sequences, of which 35% were detected only once. 2.5% to 3% of the sample belongs to the ten largest clones. This clonotype has a handful of counts. It lacks a known antigen. Base-call qualities are not available, and no considerably larger clone is one nucleotide away.

Sequencing was performed on PBMCs. This sequence was found in a human donor in good health (CMV status not recorded). Some clones in this sample may be carry-over from other donors' samples. The chain uses TRBV5-5 and TRBJ1-5, with the D gene uncertain. The DNA sequence is as follows: TGTGCCAGCAGCTTGGGGGTGACAAATAGCAATCAGCCCCAGCATTTT. Its protein reads: CASSLGVTNSNQPQHF.